Each of the 20 T cell receptor beta chains below was sequenced from the same sample in a study of cytomegalovirus exposure and HLA in healthy donors. 13 Jbeta primers and 60 Vbeta primers were used for the PCR. Only in-frame clones appear in the TCRdb table, and some are missing; sequencing was by immunoSEQ multiplex PCR. The sample has 130,000 or so clones, roughly three fifths seen once. Specimen: PBMCs. Receptors were obtained from a woman in her thirties or forties in good health and CMV-seronegative.

The rearrangement uses TRBV5-1 and TRBJ2-7, with D possibly matching TRBD1 (5 bases). The V end lost 2 bases, the J end lost 6 bases, and 15 bases lay between the germline ends. Germline-derived CDR1 and CDR2 are SGHRS and YFSETQ. This CDR3 has 14 residues. In nucleotides, the CDR3 is TGCGCCAGCAGCTTAGACAGAGTTGGGGCCGAGCAGTACTTC. Protein: CASSLDRVGAEQYF.

The table lists this clone with a few counts. This chain links TRBV7-2 with TRBJ2-7, with D maybe TRBD1 (6 bases). The CDR3 loop spans 14 amino acids. Germline CDR1 SGHTA, CDR2 FQGNSA. V lost 5 bases to trimming and J lost 6 bases, with 17 bases between them. The CDR3 DNA sequence: TGTGCCAGCAGCCCCCGGCAGGGGATGGGCGAGCAGTACTTC. Protein: CASSPRQGMGEQYF.

The rearrangement joins TRBV30 to TRBJ1-1; D is undetermined. Germline CDR1 is GTSNPN and CDR2 is SVGIG (reference sequence). CDR3 length: 13 residues. Between the trimmed V and J ends, which lost 3 bases and 0 bases, there was a span of 8 bases. This CDR3 is CAWSRGVNTEAFF. CDR3 bases: TGTGCCTGGAGCCGCGGGGTGAACACTGAAGCTTTCTTT.

V and J are TRBV7-2 and TRBJ2-1; no definite D call. Looked up from germline, CDR1 is SGHTA and CDR2 is FQGNSA. V dropped 2 bases and J dropped 8 bases, with 13 bases sitting between them. The CDR3 runs to 14 residues. CDR3 DNA: TGTGCCAGCAGCTTATACGTCCGGTCCGATGAGCAGTTCTTC. Residues: CASSLYVRSDEQFF.

The genes are TRBV4-3 and TRBJ2-7; 7 bases fit TRBD1. J gave up 4 bases and V 0 bases, and 6 bases lay outside the gene matches. The V gene's germline CDR1 is LGHNA and CDR2 YSLEER. The CDR3 spans 15 residues. In DNA, the CDR3 is TGCGCCAGCAGCCAAGATTACGACAGGGTTTACGAGCAGTACTTC. Translation gives CASSQDYDRVYEQYF.

The chain links TRBV28 to TRBJ2-4, with 8 bases lining up with TRBD1. CDR1 MDHEN and CDR2 SYDVKM come from the germline V gene. The CDR3 has 17 amino acids. V shed 4 bases, J shed 0 bases, and the junction held 8 bases outside the gene matches. The CDR3: CASSSTGDPLAKNIQYF. CDR3 bases: TGTGCCAGCAGTTCGACAGGGGACCCCCTAGCCAAAAACATTCAGTACTTC.

Only a few counts were recorded for this clone. This specimen includes other DNA sequences encoding the same CDR3. V gene TRBV5-1 combines with J gene TRBJ2-7; 7 positions agree with TRBD1. CDR1 SGHRS and CDR2 YFSETQ come from the germline V gene. There are 13 residues in the CDR3. The V and J ends lost 5 bases and 3 bases, in that order; junction bases with no gene match: 5. For the CDR3, the DNA is TGCGCCAGCAGACTTACAGGGGACTACGAGCAGTACTTC. As protein: CASRLTGDYEQYF.

This chain uses TRBV9 with TRBJ1-2; D is undetermined. Deletions cut 0 bases from V and 7 bases from J, with 10 bases between. CDR1 and CDR2 from the germline V gene are SGDLS and YYNGEE. The CDR3 covers 13 residues. CDR3 sequence reads: CASSVDSGRGYTF. The CDR3 bases are TGTGCCAGCAGCGTAGACAGCGGCCGTGGCTACACCTTC.

This clone occurred once. The chain carries TRBV28 and TRBJ2-1, with 8 nucleotides matching TRBD2. This CDR3 has 15 amino acids. The V gene end was trimmed by 3 bases and the J gene end by 6 bases; junction bases not matched to a gene: 7. Germline V CDR1 and CDR2: MDHEN, SYDVKM. The CDR3 sequence is CASSFSGLGTNEQFF. CDR3 bases: TGTGCCAGCAGTTTCTCGGGACTAGGAACCAATGAGCAGTTCTTC.

The CDR3 here is CASSVRTGTYEQYF. The DNA for the CDR3 is TGTGCCAGCAGCGTGAGGACAGGGACCTACGAGCAGTACTTC. The V call is TRBV11-2, the J call TRBJ2-7; 8 positions agree with TRBD1. This CDR3 region has 14 residues. V lost 5 bases and J lost 2; bases outside the gene matches: 5. CDR1 SGHAT and CDR2 FQNNGV come from the germline V gene.

The CDR3 DNA follows: TGTGCCAGCAGTTACTCGGCACAGTATGGCTACACCTTC. Its protein product is CASSYSAQYGYTF. This sequence joins TRBV6-6 and TRBJ1-2; D ambiguous. In germline, CDR1 is MNHNY, CDR2 SVGAGI (reference sequence). Deletions cut 0 bases from V and 5 bases from J, with 7 bases between. The CDR3 length is 13 residues.

Here the CDR3 DNA reads TGTGCCAGCAGCTTGACTGGGCCTGGTTCACCCCTCCACTTT. This sequence encodes CASSLTGPGSPLHF. The chain combines TRBV5-4 with TRBJ1-6; D gene ambiguous. The CDR3 is 14 amino acids. Trimming stripped 1 base from V and 9 bases from J, with 11 bases between. Per germline, CDR1 SGHNT and CDR2 YYREEE (reference sequence).

The chain combines TRBV5-6 with TRBJ2-2; 9 nucleotides line up with TRBD1. Trimming took 3 bases from V and 9 from J; bases not matched to a gene: 12. CDR1 is SGHDT and CDR2 is YYEEEE in the germline V gene. This CDR3 is built from 16 residues. The CDR3 DNA reads TGTGCCAGCAGCTCCCCCTCCGGGACAGGGTTGAGGGAGCTGTTTTTT. It specifies CASSSPSGTGLRELFF.

This clone has a handful of counts. The chain recombines TRBV4-3 with TRBJ2-2, with D possibly TRBD1 on 6 matching bases. The CDR3 spans 16 residues. Germline V gene sequence: CDR1 LGHNA, CDR2 YSLEER. V lost 0 bases and J 6 bases, leaving 14 bases between the germline ends. The CDR3 coding sequence is TGCGCCAGCAGCCAAGAGCCAGGGGAATATGCCGGGGAGCTGTTTTTT. This sequence encodes CASSQEPGEYAGELFF.

The V and J genes are TRBV7-8 and TRBJ1-1; TRBD1 is a possible D gene (6 bases). The CDR3 is 16 residues long. Per germline, CDR1 SGHVS and CDR2 FQNEAQ. The ends were cut back, 3 bases at V and 0 bases at J, with 14 bases in the middle. The CDR3 coding sequence is TGTGCCAGCAGCTTTGGACAGTCAATCATGAACACTGAAGCTTTCTTT. It encodes CASSFGQSIMNTEAFF.

CDR3 sequence: CASRIRDRGDTEAFF. CDR3 nucleotides: TGTGCCAGTAGGATCCGGGACAGGGGCGACACTGAAGCTTTCTTT. This chain joins TRBV19 and TRBJ1-1; 10 bases are shared with TRBD1. Looked up from germline, CDR1 is LNHDA and CDR2 is SQIVND (reference sequence). The CDR3 runs to 15 residues. Losses at the gene ends were 6 bases for V and 3 bases for J; bases not matched to a gene: 7.

V usage is TRBV2 and J usage is TRBJ2-3; weak D call: TRBD2 (5 bases). Per the germline V gene, CDR1 is SNHLY and CDR2 is FYNNEI. V was pared by 4 bases and J by 5 bases, with 7 bases between. CDR3 size: 12 residues. CDR3 nucleotide sequence: TGTGCCAGCAGTGTAGGAGGAGATACGCAGTATTTT. Encoded protein: CASSVGGDTQYF.

In its sample, this clone was seen a few times. The genes are TRBV6-5 and TRBJ1-5; a possible D gene is TRBD1 (5 bases). The CDR3 is made up of 15 amino acids. From germline, CDR1 is MNHEY and CDR2 SVGAGI. The V gene lost 0 bases and the J gene lost 2 bases, with 8 bases spanning the gap. CDR3 nucleotides: TGTGCCAGCAGTTACTCGGGGGGTCGCAATCAGCCCCAGCATTTT. This encodes CASSYSGGRNQPQHF.

The chain joins TRBV18 to TRBJ1-3, with 7 positions matching TRBD1. The V and J ends lost 6 bases and 6 bases, in that order; junction bases with no gene match: 8. The CDR3 consists of 14 residues. The germline V gene has CDR1 KGHSH and CDR2 LQKENI. In nucleotides, the CDR3 is TGTGCCAGCTCCCTGACAGGGAGAGAAAACACCATATATTTT. Translated: CASSLTGRENTIYF. Full variable domain (remainder filled in from reference TRBV18 and TRBJ1-3): NAGVMQNPRHLVRRRGQEARLRCSPMKGHSHVYWYRQLPEEGLKFMVYLQKENIIDESGMPKERFSAEFPKEGPSILRIQQVVRGDSAAYFCASSLTGRENTIYFGEGSWLTVV.

This clone was observed a few times. The chain recombines TRBV7-8 with TRBJ1-1; 11 nucleotides agree with TRBD1. Germline assignment: CDR1 SGHVS and CDR2 FQNEAQ. The CDR3 totals 19 residues. The V and J ends lost 0 bases and 1 base, in that order; junction bases with no gene match: 10. CDR3 region: CASSLAQLDRGPGNTEAFF. DNA for the CDR3: TGTGCCAGCAGCTTAGCGCAATTGGACAGGGGGCCGGGGAACACTGAAGCTTTCTTT.